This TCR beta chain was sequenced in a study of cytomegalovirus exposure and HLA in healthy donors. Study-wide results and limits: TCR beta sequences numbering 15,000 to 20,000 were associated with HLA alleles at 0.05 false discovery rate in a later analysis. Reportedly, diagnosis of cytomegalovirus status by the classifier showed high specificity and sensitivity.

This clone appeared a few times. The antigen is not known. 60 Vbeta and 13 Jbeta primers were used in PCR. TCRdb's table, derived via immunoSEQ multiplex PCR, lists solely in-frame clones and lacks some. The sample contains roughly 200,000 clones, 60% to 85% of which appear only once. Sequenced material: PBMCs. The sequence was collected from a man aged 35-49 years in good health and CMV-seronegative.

This chain's CDR3 is CASRGGTVANSPLHF. As DNA, the CDR3 is TGTGCCAGCAGGGGGGGGACCGTAGCTAATTCACCCCTCCACTTT. This chain uses TRBV6-5 with TRBJ1-6, with D possibly TRBD1 on 5 matching bases. Between the trimmed V and J ends, which lost 6 bases and 6 bases, there was a span of 15 bases. The CDR3 totals 15 residues. From germline, CDR1 is MNHEY and CDR2 SVGAGI.